Sequencing of this TCR beta chain was carried out in a study of T cell changes during pregnancy in multiple sclerosis. This CDR3 comprises 17 residues. V lost 4 bases to trimming and J lost 10 bases; unmatched junction nucleotides: 18. Looked up from germline, CDR1 is SGHDT and CDR2 is YYEEEE. Profiling relied on immunoSEQ multiplex PCR, and the TCRdb table lists in-frame clones only, not all of them. Counted here are around 130,000 clones, roughly 95% occurring once; the ten biggest clones make up 0.44%. Source: peripheral blood, taken after pregnancy. This sequence originates from a female donor with multiple sclerosis, enrolled in a pregnancy study. The chain uses TRBV5-6 and TRBJ1-4; 8 nucleotides match TRBD1. This CDR3 reads CASSHTGSDRVFGKLFF. CDR3 bases: TGTGCCAGCAGCCATACTGGTTCGGACAGGGTTTTCGGAAAACTGTTTTTT.